The rows below give T cell receptor beta chains drawn from one sample of a study of cytomegalovirus exposure and HLA in healthy donors. Measured with immunoSEQ multiplex PCR; TCRdb has only the in-frame clones, and not every one. Here the sample spans some 150,000 clones, roughly 89% being singletons. The sample taken for sequencing was PBMCs. Source of these receptors: a woman in her thirties in good health and CMV-seronegative. Each CDR3 is given with its conserved first and last residue. Each record gives: clone size, CDR3 length, V gene, J gene, D gene, CDR3 DNA, CDR3 protein. A D gene is named only where the DNA matches it firmly. A clone size is listed for some rows: how often the clone was seen (once, few, many), or a class if it is expanded.

clone_size: .
cdr3_length: 14
v_call: TRBV5-1
j_call: TRBJ2-1
d_call: .
cdr3_nt: TGCGCCAGCAGCTGGAGGGGTTTGCACAATGAGCAGTTCTTC
cdr3_aa: CASSWRGLHNEQFF

clone_size: .
cdr3_length: 14
v_call: TRBV5-1
j_call: TRBJ1-2
d_call: TRBD1
cdr3_nt: TGCGCCAGCAGCCTGCGGACAGGGCGGTATGGCTACACCTTC
cdr3_aa: CASSLRTGRYGYTF

clone_size: few
cdr3_length: 16
v_call: TRBV6-6
j_call: TRBJ1-3
d_call: .
cdr3_nt: TGTGCCAGCAGTTTCCCACCCCAGGGGCGCAGCAACACCATATATTTT
cdr3_aa: CASSFPPQGRSNTIYF

clone_size: .
cdr3_length: 13
v_call: TRBV5-6
j_call: TRBJ1-6
d_call: .
cdr3_nt: TGTGCCAGCAGCTTTAACGAGAATTCACCCCTCCACTTT
cdr3_aa: CASSFNENSPLHF

clone_size: .
cdr3_length: 15
v_call: TRBV6-5
j_call: TRBJ2-5
d_call: TRBD2
cdr3_nt: TGTGCCAGCAGACTCCCGACGGGGGGGGGAGAGACCCAGTACTTC
cdr3_aa: CASRLPTGGGETQYF

clone_size: .
cdr3_length: 14
v_call: TRBV7-9
j_call: TRBJ1-2
d_call: TRBD1
cdr3_nt: TGTGCCAGCTGGGGAGACAGGGTGAACTATGGCTACACCTTC
cdr3_aa: CASWGDRVNYGYTF

clone_size: .
cdr3_length: 15
v_call: TRBV19
j_call: TRBJ2-2
d_call: .
cdr3_nt: TGTGCCAGTAGTATCAGGGAAATGAACACCGGGGAGCTGTTTTTT
cdr3_aa: CASSIREMNTGELFF

clone_size: .
cdr3_length: 14
v_call: TRBV5-1
j_call: TRBJ1-2
d_call: TRBD1
cdr3_nt: TGCGCCAGCAGCTCCCGACAGGGAATGTATGGCTACACCTTC
cdr3_aa: CASSSRQGMYGYTF

clone_size: .
cdr3_length: 13
v_call: TRBV5-1
j_call: TRBJ2-7
d_call: .
cdr3_nt: TGCGCCAGCAGCCCCCCCGGGGAGTACGAGCAGTACTTC
cdr3_aa: CASSPPGEYEQYF

clone_size: .
cdr3_length: 14
v_call: TRBV14
j_call: TRBJ2-3
d_call: TRBD1
cdr3_nt: TGTGCCAGCAGCCAGGGACAGGGAGGAGATACGCAGTATTTT
cdr3_aa: CASSQGQGGDTQYF

clone_size: .
cdr3_length: 15
v_call: TRBV2
j_call: TRBJ1-2
d_call: TRBD1
cdr3_nt: TGTGCCAGCAGTGAGGGTGCAGGGGGAGTGAGAGGCTACACCTTC
cdr3_aa: CASSEGAGGVRGYTF

clone_size: .
cdr3_length: 12
v_call: TRBV2
j_call: TRBJ2-7
d_call: .
cdr3_nt: TGTGCCCTCCAGAGGCAGTCCTACGAGCAGTACTTC
cdr3_aa: CALQRQSYEQYF

clone_size: .
cdr3_length: 15
v_call: TRBV5-1
j_call: TRBJ2-5
d_call: TRBD2
cdr3_nt: TGCGCCAGCAGCTCGGGGACTAGCGGGGTAGGGACCCAGTACTTC
cdr3_aa: CASSSGTSGVGTQYF

clone_size: few
cdr3_length: 18
v_call: TRBV7-8
j_call: TRBJ1-6
d_call: TRBD1
cdr3_nt: TGTGCCAGCAGCGTAACGACAGGGGATAGCTCCTATAATTCACCCCTCCACTTT
cdr3_aa: CASSVTTGDSSYNSPLHF

clone_size: .
cdr3_length: 15
v_call: TRBV6-6
j_call: TRBJ1-1
d_call: .
cdr3_nt: TGTGCCAGCATTACACTGGGCTATTTGAACACTGAAGCTTTCTTT
cdr3_aa: CASITLGYLNTEAFF

clone_size: .
cdr3_length: 14
v_call: TRBV15
j_call: TRBJ1-1
d_call: TRBD1
cdr3_nt: TGTGCCACCAGCAGGGGCGACAGGGGGCGATTAGCTTTCTTT
cdr3_aa: CATSRGDRGRLAFF

clone_size: .
cdr3_length: 15
v_call: TRBV28
j_call: TRBJ1-2
d_call: .
cdr3_nt: TGTGCCAGCAGTTTGATAGGCAGGGTCGCTAATGGCTACACCTTC
cdr3_aa: CASSLIGRVANGYTF

clone_size: .
cdr3_length: 15
v_call: TRBV18
j_call: TRBJ1-2
d_call: .
cdr3_nt: TGTGCCAGCTCACCAGACAGCTTGATCGGCTATGGCTACACCTTC
cdr3_aa: CASSPDSLIGYGYTF

clone_size: .
cdr3_length: 19
v_call: TRBV5-1
j_call: TRBJ2-3
d_call: .
cdr3_nt: TGCGCCAGCAGCTTGCTGGGCAGGGGTACGTTGAGGAATGCAGATACGCAGTATTTT
cdr3_aa: CASSLLGRGTLRNADTQYF

clone_size: .
cdr3_length: 15
v_call: TRBV9
j_call: TRBJ2-5
d_call: TRBD2
cdr3_nt: TGTGCCAGCAGCGTAGGGGGGACTAGCTTGAGGGAGCAGTACTTC
cdr3_aa: CASSVGGTSLREQYF

clone_size: .
cdr3_length: 15
v_call: TRBV15
j_call: TRBJ1-2
d_call: .
cdr3_nt: TGTGCCACCAGCGGATACAGGGAAGGCAACTATGGCTACACCTTC
cdr3_aa: CATSGYREGNYGYTF

clone_size: .
cdr3_length: 16
v_call: TRBV7-2
j_call: TRBJ2-7
d_call: TRBD1
cdr3_nt: TGTGCCAGCAGCGGCCCCAACGGACAGGGGGCGCGGGAGCAGTACTTC
cdr3_aa: CASSGPNGQGAREQYF

clone_size: .
cdr3_length: 14
v_call: TRBV10-1
j_call: TRBJ1-5
d_call: .
cdr3_nt: TGCGCCAGCAGTGAGTCGAGACAGGATCAGCCCCAGCATTTT
cdr3_aa: CASSESRQDQPQHF

clone_size: .
cdr3_length: 11
v_call: TRBV28
j_call: TRBJ2-5
d_call: .
cdr3_nt: TGTGCCAGCAGTTCAAAAGAGACCCAGTACTTC
cdr3_aa: CASSSKETQYF

clone_size: .
cdr3_length: 17
v_call: TRBV30
j_call: TRBJ2-4
d_call: TRBD2
cdr3_nt: TGTGCCTGGAGTGTTTTTGGACTAGCGGGAGCCAAAAACATTCAGTACTTC
cdr3_aa: CAWSVFGLAGAKNIQYF

clone_size: .
cdr3_length: 16
v_call: TRBV7-9
j_call: TRBJ1-2
d_call: TRBD1
cdr3_nt: TGTGCCAGCAGCTTAGCGAGGGGGACAGGGTCCTATGGCTACACCTTC
cdr3_aa: CASSLARGTGSYGYTF

clone_size: .
cdr3_length: 14
v_call: TRBV15
j_call: TRBJ2-7
d_call: TRBD2
cdr3_nt: TGTGCCACCAGCAGAGATGGGGGGGCCTACGAGCAGTACTTC
cdr3_aa: CATSRDGGAYEQYF

clone_size: .
cdr3_length: 11
v_call: TRBV30
j_call: TRBJ1-1
d_call: .
cdr3_nt: TGTGCCTGGAGCCGGAGCACTGAAGCTTTCTTT
cdr3_aa: CAWSRSTEAFF

clone_size: once
cdr3_length: 19
v_call: TRBV4-2
j_call: TRBJ2-2
d_call: TRBD2
cdr3_nt: TGTGCCAGCAGCCAAGTCCTAGGTCTAGCGGGGGAAAACACCGGGGAGCTGTTTTTT
cdr3_aa: CASSQVLGLAGENTGELFF

clone_size: .
cdr3_length: 17
v_call: TRBV15
j_call: TRBJ2-6
d_call: TRBD1
cdr3_nt: TGTGCCACCAGCAGCGGACAGGAGGTCTCTGGGGCCAACGTCCTGACTTTC
cdr3_aa: CATSSGQEVSGANVLTF

clone_size: once
cdr3_length: 15
v_call: TRBV2
j_call: TRBJ1-1
d_call: TRBD1
cdr3_nt: TGTGCCAGCAAGAAGGGACAGCAGAAGAACACTGAAGCTTTCTTT
cdr3_aa: CASKKGQQKNTEAFF

clone_size: few
cdr3_length: 14
v_call: TRBV5-6
j_call: TRBJ1-1
d_call: .
cdr3_nt: TGTGCCAGCAGCTGGCAGGTTCCGAACACTGAAGCTTTCTTT
cdr3_aa: CASSWQVPNTEAFF